Presented here are 6 T cell receptor beta chains from one specimen sequenced in a study of T cell responses to AZD1222 COVID-19 vaccine. Assay: immunoSEQ multiplex PCR; the TCRdb copy retains only in-frame clones and omits some. The table has roughly 87,000 clones, about 90% seen once. Sequencing used peripheral blood, obtained 28 days after the second AZD1222 dose. Receptor source: an adult who received the AZD1222 COVID-19 vaccine.

This chain joins TRBV20-1 and TRBJ2-1; tentative D call: TRBD2 (6 bases). V shed 6 bases and J shed 3 bases, with 15 bases lying between them. Looked up from germline, CDR1 is DFQATT and CDR2 is SNEGSKA (reference sequence). The CDR3 length is 14 residues. CDR3 bases: TGCAGTGCCAGTTCCGGGACTGGCTACAATGAGCAGTTCTTC. Its protein is CSASSGTGYNEQFF.

This chain uses TRBV28 with TRBJ2-3, with 9 positions matching TRBD1. This CDR3 has 12 residues. V lost 5 bases, J lost 9 bases, and 3 bases stayed unmatched. Looked up from germline, CDR1 is MDHEN and CDR2 is SYDVKM. For the CDR3, the DNA is TGTGCCAGCAGTCTCGGGACAGGGACGCAGTATTTT. It encodes CASSLGTGTQYF.

The V call is TRBV5-1, the J call TRBJ2-1; 12 bases agree with TRBD2. V dropped 4 bases and J dropped 4; count of bases not matched to a gene: 9. CDR3 length equals 17 residues. Germline values: CDR1 SGHRS, CDR2 YFSETQ. As DNA, the CDR3 is TGCGCCAGCAGCCCGACTAGCGGGAGCTCTACTTACAATGAGCAGTTCTTC. Its protein product is CASSPTSGSSTYNEQFF.

The chain links TRBV28 to TRBJ1-5; unclear D gene. CDR3 length equals 13 residues. The germline gives CDR1 MDHEN, CDR2 SYDVKM. Trimming left V 2 bases short and J 5 bases short, with 7 bases between. This CDR3 reads CASSLERDQPQHF. The DNA for the CDR3 is TGTGCCAGCAGTTTAGAGCGGGATCAGCCCCAGCATTTT.

The genes are TRBV7-9 and TRBJ2-1; D gene ambiguous. Germline V gene sequence: CDR1 SEHNR, CDR2 FQNEAQ (reference sequence). The CDR3 spans 16 residues. V lost 1 base and J lost 6, with 16 bases in between. The chain's CDR3 is CASSLVLPWGSNEQFF. CDR3 bases: TGTGCCAGCAGCTTAGTCCTGCCATGGGGATCCAATGAGCAGTTCTTC. The whole variable domain, filled in from reference TRBV7-9 and TRBJ2-1, reads DTGVSQNPRHKITKRGQNVTFRCDPISEHNRLYWYRQTLGQGPEFLTYFQNEAQLEKSRLLSDRFSAERPKGSFSTLEIQRTEQGDSAMYLCASSLVLPWGSNEQFFGPGTRLTVL.

The V and J genes are TRBV27 and TRBJ1-1; D perhaps matches TRBD1 (6 bases). The CDR3 sequence is 15 residues long. The germline V gene has CDR1 MNHEY and CDR2 SMNVEV (reference sequence). Trimming removed 5 bases at V and 1 base at J, with 14 bases between. CDR3 nucleotides: TGTGCCAGCAGTGGGGGCCTAATCCAGAACACTGAAGCTTTCTTT. It yields the protein CASSGGLIQNTEAFF.